The T cell receptor (beta chain) under discussion was sequenced for a study of blood T cell repertoires in COVID-19. Study-wide background: Both acute and convalescent COVID-19 samples were obtained from the United States, Italy and Spain. In each case, the material was cDNA or gDNA derived from T cells, B-cell-depleted T cells, or PBMCs.

Deletions cut 2 bases from V and 0 bases from J, with 10 bases between. Germline CDR1 and CDR2: KGHSH and LQKENI. The CDR3 covers 15 residues. Per the authors' pipeline: Estimates of nucleated cell counts were drawn from the amplification of reference gene primers. The method was immunoSEQ multiplex PCR; TCRdb's version includes in-frame clones alone and lacks a portion of them. The V and J calls and clone size are taken from that table; D and trimming were inferred from the DNA. The sample comprises under 70,000 clones, approximately 91% of which are singletons, and around 7.3% rests with the top ten.

The sequenced sample was peripheral blood. The rearrangement uses TRBV18 and TRBJ1-1; the D gene is possibly TRBD1 (5 bases). The clonotype comes from a woman aged 55-70 years with active or convalescent COVID-19. In nucleotides, the CDR3 is TGTGCCAGCTCACCAGGACAAGATATGAACACTGAAGCTTTCTTT. Encoded protein: CASSPGQDMNTEAFF.